A single sample is the source of the 10 T cell receptor beta chains below, sequenced in a study of radiotherapy plus CTLA-4 blockade in lung cancer. Some clones are missing from TCRdb's copy, which holds only in-frame ones; the method was immunoSEQ multiplex PCR. This table has tens of thousands of clones, 86% appearing once. This material consisted of peripheral blood, taken from a patient treated with radiotherapy plus ipilimumab. These receptor sequences come from a human donor with non-small cell lung cancer whose response to radiotherapy plus ipilimumab could not be evaluated.

This chain connects TRBV28 to TRBJ2-5; the D gene is possibly TRBD2 (5 bases). The CDR3 is 10 residues long. V lost 4 bases to trimming and J lost 11 bases, with 8 bases between them. Germline V gene data show CDR1 as MDHEN and CDR2 as SYDVKM. The CDR3 loop is CASSSWEQYF. The CDR3 DNA reads TGTGCCAGCAGTTCTTGGGAGCAGTACTTC.

The genes are TRBV29-1 and TRBJ2-7; 7 bases fit TRBD2. The CDR3 has 13 residues. After removal of 3 bases from V and 5 bases from J, the junction contained 7 bases not matched to a gene. The germline V gene encodes CDR1 SQVTM and CDR2 ANQGSEA. Written as DNA, the CDR3 is TGCAGCGTTGAGGGTCAGGGAGGGGACGAGCAGTACTTC. Translating gives CSVEGQGGDEQYF.

The chain carries TRBV18 and TRBJ2-5, with 9 bases identical to TRBD2. From germline, CDR1 is KGHSH and CDR2 LQKENI. The CDR3 contains 15 residues. V shed 3 bases and J 0 bases; nucleotides not matched to a gene: 2. The CDR3 DNA sequence: TGTGCCAGCTCACCTAGCGGGGGCCACCAAGAGACCCAGTACTTC. Translating gives CASSPSGGHQETQYF.

For the CDR3, the DNA is TGTGCCAGCAGTTATTACGCGGACAGGGGAGGTGAGGGGGTCACCTTC. Protein: CASSYYADRGGEGVTF. The J gene is TRBJ1-2, the V gene TRBV2; 9 nucleotides match TRBD1. This CDR3 has 16 amino acids. Germline CDR1 and CDR2: SNHLY and FYNNEI. V was pared by 5 bases and J by 13 bases, with 20 bases of the junction left unmatched.

V and J are TRBV19 and TRBJ1-6; D is unclear. The germline CDR1 and CDR2 sequences are LNHDA and SQIVND (reference sequence). This CDR3 contains 16 residues. The germline V and J ends were trimmed by 4 bases and 0 bases, with 10 bases remaining between them. CDR3 nucleotides: TGTGCCAGTAGTACGCAAGGAGGCTCCTATAATTCACCCCTCCACTTT. The encoded protein is CASSTQGGSYNSPLHF.

This chain links TRBV7-2 with TRBJ2-7, with 7 bases identical to TRBD1. The CDR3 length is 14 residues. With V trimmed by 3 bases and J by 2 bases, 4 bases remained unmatched. Per germline, CDR1 SGHTA and CDR2 FQGNSA. CDR3 nucleotides: TGTGCCAGCAGCTTTTATGGGACAGCCTACGAGCAGTACTTC. Amino acid sequence: CASSFYGTAYEQYF.

The gene calls are TRBV29-1 and TRBJ1-3; D call uncertain. The CDR3 is 12 amino acids. V lost 3 bases to trimming and J lost 7 bases, with 10 bases between them. Germline values: CDR1 SQVTM, CDR2 ANQGSEA. The CDR3 region has the DNA TGCAGCGTTGATAGTGGAGGGAACACCATATATTTT. It encodes CSVDSGGNTIYF. The whole variable domain, filled in from reference TRBV29-1 and TRBJ1-3, reads SAVISQKPSRDICQRGTSLTIQCQVDSQVTMMFWYRQQPGQSLTLIATANQGSEATYESGFVIDKFPISRPNLTFSTLTVSNMSPEDSSIYLCSVDSGGNTIYFGEGSWLTVV.

The chain uses TRBV29-1 and TRBJ1-4, with TRBD1 matching 10 bases. The ends lost 6 bases at V and 3 bases at J; junction bases unmatched: 4. The CDR3 has 14 residues. Germline V gene data show CDR1 as SQVTM and CDR2 as ANQGSEA. The DNA of the CDR3 is TGCAGCGTAAAGGACAGGGGGTCTAATGAAAAACTGTTTTTT. The encoded protein is CSVKDRGSNEKLFF.

The genes are TRBV4-1 and TRBJ2-7; a possible D gene is TRBD1 (5 bases). With 3 bases removed from V and 4 bases from J, the gap between germline ends came to 13 bases. CDR1 is MGHRA, CDR2 YSYEKL, per germline. The CDR3 is 14 residues long. DNA for the CDR3: TGCGCCAGCAGCCATCAGGGATCCCTTTACGAGCAGTACTTC. Translating it yields CASSHQGSLYEQYF.

This sequence joins TRBV7-9 and TRBJ2-1; possibly TRBD1 for D (6 bases). CDR1 is SEHNR, CDR2 FQNEAQ, per germline (reference sequence). This CDR3 is 14 amino acids long. V was pared by 4 bases and J by 2 bases, with 9 bases between. The CDR3 DNA sequence: TGTGCCAGCAGCTACACAGGGACCTACAATGAGCAGTTCTTC. Translated: CASSYTGTYNEQFF.